This T cell receptor beta chain was captured in a study of CD8 T cells in ankylosing spondylitis. Comment on this clonotype: As yet, its antigen is unknown.

Study outcomes and limitations: About 8 highly homologous variants made up a TCR beta motif, and this motif appeared characteristic of ankylosing spondylitis blood.

Germline lookup yields CDR1 SGHRS and CDR2 YFSETQ. CDR3 length: 15 residues. V gave up 0 bases and J gave up 8 bases, with 14 bases separating them. One entry per CDR3 protein results from TCRdb running MiXCR on the 5' RACE reads. The repertoire holds hundreds of thousands of distinct CDR3 sequences, more than 25% seen once, with under 0.9% in the top ten. The genes are TRBV5-1 and TRBJ1-4; no firm D call. This TCR was recovered from a male donor with ankylosing spondylitis. Sequences were obtained from blood, either unsorted or a sorted T cell fraction (not recorded which). The DNA of the CDR3 is TGCGCCAGCAGCTTGGTGGGCGCCGTGGGGGAAAAACTGTTTTTT. Its translation is CASSLVGAVGEKLFF.